Included here is one T cell receptor beta chain sequence, with context. The source of the sample is a study of blood T cell repertoires in COVID-19. The wider study: From the United States, Italy and Spain came samples of acute and convalescent COVID-19. Sample material is recorded as cDNA or gDNA derived from T cells, B-cell-depleted T cells, or PBMCs.

CDR1 and CDR2 from the germline V gene are SGDLS and YYNGEE. The CDR3 is 15 residues long. With 3 bases clipped from V and 5 bases from J, the junction kept 10 bases outside the gene matches. Authors' methods: By means of reference gene primer amplification, nucleated cell counts were estimated. Some clones are missing from TCRdb's copy, which holds only in-frame ones; the method was immunoSEQ multiplex PCR. Clonal size and the V and J genes are those of that table, whereas D and trimming came from the DNA. The sample lists hundreds of thousands of clones, approximately 90% occurring once. This clonotype was sampled from a woman in her 30s with active or convalescent COVID-19. Sequencing was carried out using peripheral blood. The chain joins TRBV9 to TRBJ1-2; 7 bases match TRBD1. Here the CDR3 DNA reads TGTGCCAGCAGCGCAACCGGGACAGAGGATTATGGCTACACCTTC. It codes for CASSATGTEDYGYTF.